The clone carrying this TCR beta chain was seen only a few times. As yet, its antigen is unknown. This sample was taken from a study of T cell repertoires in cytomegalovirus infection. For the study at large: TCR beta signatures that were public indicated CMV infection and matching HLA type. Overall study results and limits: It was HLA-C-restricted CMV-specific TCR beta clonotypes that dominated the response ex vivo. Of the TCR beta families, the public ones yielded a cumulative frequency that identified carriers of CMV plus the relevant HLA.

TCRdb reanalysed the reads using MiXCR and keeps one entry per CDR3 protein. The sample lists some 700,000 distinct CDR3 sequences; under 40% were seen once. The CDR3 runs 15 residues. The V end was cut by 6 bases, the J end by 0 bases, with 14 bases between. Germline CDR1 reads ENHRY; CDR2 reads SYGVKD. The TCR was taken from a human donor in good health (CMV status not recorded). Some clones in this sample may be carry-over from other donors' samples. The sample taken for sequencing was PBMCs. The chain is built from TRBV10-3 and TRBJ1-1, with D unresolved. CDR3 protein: CAIRALNLLNTEAFF. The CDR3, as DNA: TGTGCCATCAGGGCTTTGAACCTTCTGAACACTGAAGCTTTCTTT.